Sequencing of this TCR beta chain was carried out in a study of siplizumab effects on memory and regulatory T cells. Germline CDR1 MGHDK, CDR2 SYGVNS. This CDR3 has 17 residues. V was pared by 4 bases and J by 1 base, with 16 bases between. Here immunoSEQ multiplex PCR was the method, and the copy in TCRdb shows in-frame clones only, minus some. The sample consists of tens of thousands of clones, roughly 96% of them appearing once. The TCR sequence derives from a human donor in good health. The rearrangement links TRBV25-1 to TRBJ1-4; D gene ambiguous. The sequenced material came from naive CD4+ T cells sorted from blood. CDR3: CASSVGGRYRTNEKLFF. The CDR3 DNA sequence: TGTGCCAGCAGTGTAGGAGGGAGGTATCGAACTAATGAAAAACTGTTTTTT.